The 27 T cell receptor beta chains below all came from one sample that was sequenced in a study of Ad26.COV2.S vaccination and SARS-CoV-2 variants. This sample's treatment: around 19 received Ad26.COV2.S at low or high dose, single or two shots; several received placebo; per-sample allocation not given. Sampling happened 63 days after the first vaccine or placebo injection. Using immunoSEQ multiplex PCR, the repertoire was profiled, and TCRdb retains in-frame clones only, with some absent. The sample has 410,000 or so clones; about 92% are singletons. Specimen: peripheral blood, collected in a trial of Ad26.COV2.S vaccine versus placebo. The receptors come from a person aged 18 to 65 who received the Ad26.COV2.S COVID-19 vaccine or a placebo.

This CDR3 reads CASSLAVGGVSYEQYF. CDR3 nucleotide sequence: TGTGCCAGCAGCTTAGCGGTTGGCGGGGTGTCCTACGAGCAGTACTTC. V usage is TRBV7-9 and J usage is TRBJ2-7, with D perhaps matching TRBD2 (6 bases). V shed 0 bases and J shed 1 base, with 13 bases lying between them. CDR1 is SEHNR, CDR2 FQNEAQ, per germline (reference sequence). There are 16 residues in the CDR3.

V usage is TRBV6-5 and J usage is TRBJ1-2; D is possibly TRBD1 (5 bases). The V gene's germline CDR1 is MNHEY and CDR2 SVGAGI. V was clipped by 5 bases and J by 4 bases, with 11 bases between them. The CDR3 loop spans 13 amino acids. CDR3 sequence reads: CASSNRGSYGYTF. CDR3 bases: TGTGCCAGCAGTAATAGGGGAAGCTATGGCTACACCTTC.

This chain joins TRBV5-1 and TRBJ2-5; 8 nucleotides align to TRBD2. The CDR3 is made up of 18 amino acids. Trimming cost V 7 bases and J 3 bases; bases outside gene matches: 20. Germline V gene data show CDR1 as SGHRS and CDR2 as YFSETQ. In nucleotides, the CDR3 is TGCGCCAGCTCTTCTAGCGGGTTCAGGGGTTCGGGCAAAGAGACCCAGTACTTC. It specifies CASSSSGFRGSGKETQYF.

The gene calls are TRBV7-9 and TRBJ2-7, with D perhaps given as TRBD1 or TRBD2 (5 bases each). Trimming shortened V by 5 bases and J by 7 bases, and 15 bases separated the two germline ends. The germline V gene has CDR1 SEHNR and CDR2 FQNEAQ (reference sequence). The CDR3 consists of 13 residues. CDR3 nucleotides: TGTGCCAGCAGCCTCCCCGGGGCCGAGGAGCAGTACTTC. Encoded protein: CASSLPGAEEQYF.

The chain joins TRBV10-3 to TRBJ2-3; 8 bases are shared with TRBD1. V was pared by 3 bases and J by 1 base, with 15 bases of the junction left unmatched. The CDR3 spans 19 residues. Germline CDR1 and CDR2: ENHRY and SYGVKD. CDR3 amino acids: CAISEAPGGPNSRTDTQYF. The CDR3, as DNA: TGTGCCATCAGTGAAGCCCCAGGGGGCCCAAACTCCCGCACAGATACGCAGTATTTT.

This chain joins TRBV18 and TRBJ2-3; D tentatively reads TRBD1 or TRBD2 (5 bases each). The CDR3 is made up of 15 amino acids. Trimming pared 0 bases from V and 0 bases from J, leaving 7 bases between. Germline CDR1 reads KGHSH; CDR2 reads LQKENI. In DNA, the CDR3 is TGTGCCAGCTCACCACCGGGACGGAGCACAGATACGCAGTATTTT. Translated, it gives CASSPPGRSTDTQYF.

The chain links TRBV2 to TRBJ1-4; D is undetermined. Trimming removed 5 bases from V and 13 bases from J, with 11 bases in between. CDR1 is SNHLY, CDR2 FYNNEI, per germline. The length of the CDR3 is 11 residues. The chain's CDR3 is CASSRDFTLFF. The CDR3 DNA is TGTGCCAGCAGTCGAGACTTTACACTGTTTTTT.

The chain uses TRBV5-4 and TRBJ2-1, with D possibly matching TRBD1 (6 bases). Germline CDR1 is SGHNT and CDR2 is YYREEE (reference sequence). With 3 bases removed from V and 6 bases from J, the gap between germline ends came to 10 bases. The CDR3 covers 13 residues. The CDR3 DNA reads as TGTGCCAGCAGCTCCTACAGGGCCAATGAGCAGTTCTTC. It specifies CASSSYRANEQFF.

The genes are TRBV12-3 or TRBV12-4 and TRBJ1-5; no clear D gene. The CDR3 totals 13 residues. Trimming cost V 4 bases and J 5 bases, with 9 bases left between them. Here the CDR3 reads CASSWGVHQPQHF. The DNA for the CDR3 is TGTGCCAGCAGTTGGGGAGTTCATCAGCCCCAGCATTTT.

The chain is built from TRBV7-8 and TRBJ2-1; D remains ambiguous. The germline CDR1 and CDR2 sequences are SGHVS and FQNEAQ. This CDR3 is built from 14 residues. Trimming removed 1 base at V and 5 bases at J, with 9 bases between. CDR3 in amino acids: CASSLDLEDNEQFF. In DNA, the CDR3 is TGTGCCAGCAGCTTAGACCTAGAAGACAATGAGCAGTTCTTC.

The rearrangement links TRBV5-4 to TRBJ2-3; 11 bases agree with TRBD2. The CDR3 consists of 20 residues. Trimming at V came to 4 bases and at J to 0 bases, leaving 16 bases not matched to a gene. Per germline, CDR1 SGHNT and CDR2 YYREEE (reference sequence). Here the CDR3 reads CASSVGSGGAWKDSTDTQYF. The CDR3 bases are TGTGCCAGCAGCGTGGGTAGCGGGGGGGCCTGGAAGGATAGCACAGATACGCAGTATTTT.

CDR3 DNA: TGTGCCTTAAGCGGGCAGGGGGCCTCACCCCTCCACTTT. It yields the protein CALSGQGASPLHF. This sequence joins TRBV7-9 and TRBJ1-6, with TRBD1 identical over 8 bases. This CDR3 is 13 amino acids long. V was clipped by 11 bases and J by 10 bases; unmatched bases: 10. Germline V lookup: CDR1 SEHNR, CDR2 FQNEAQ (reference sequence).

The chain has TRBV29-1 and TRBJ2-3; D is undetermined. This CDR3 region has 14 residues. Trimming removed 3 bases at V and 0 bases at J, with 10 bases between. Germline CDR1 and CDR2: SQVTM and ANQGSEA. The CDR3 region is CSVDSLGSTDTQYF. The CDR3 nucleotides read TGCAGCGTTGACTCCCTGGGTAGCACAGATACGCAGTATTTT.

The chain employs TRBV6-6 and TRBJ1-5; the D is unclear. Trimming pared 7 bases from V and 1 base from J, leaving 11 bases between. This CDR3 contains 14 residues. Germline loops: CDR1 MNHNY, CDR2 SVGAGI (reference sequence). Here the CDR3 DNA reads TGTGCCAGCAACCCCAGAGGGAGCAATCAGCCCCAGCATTTT. It translates to CASNPRGSNQPQHF.

This rearrangement joins TRBV14 to TRBJ2-1; the D call may be TRBD1 or TRBD2 (5 bases each). The V gene's germline CDR1 is SGHDN and CDR2 FVKESK. The CDR3 spans 14 residues. Trimming removed 2 bases at V and 6 bases at J, with 11 bases between. The CDR3 loop reads CASSQNSGSNEQFF. CDR3 DNA sequence: TGTGCCAGCAGCCAAAATTCAGGGAGCAATGAGCAGTTCTTC.

This chain connects TRBV11-2 to TRBJ1-3; tentatively, D is TRBD1 (5 bases). V shed 0 bases and J shed 4 bases, with 7 bases lying between them. Germline V gives CDR1 SGHAT, CDR2 FQNNGV. The CDR3 covers 14 residues. The CDR3 coding sequence is TGTGCCAGCAGCTTAGAAAGGGGAGGAAACACCATATATTTT. Encoded protein: CASSLERGGNTIYF.

The CDR3 nucleotides read TGTGCCAGCAGTCCAGGAACCTACGAGCAGTACTTC. Its protein is CASSPGTYEQYF. V and J are TRBV12-3 or TRBV12-4 and TRBJ2-7; no firm D call. The ends were cut back, 5 bases at V and 2 bases at J, with 7 bases in the middle. This CDR3 is built from 12 residues.

In nucleotides, the CDR3 is TGTGCCAGCTCCCCGGGGACAGACCTTGGAGAAAAACTGTTTTTT. It translates to CASSPGTDLGEKLFF. The genes are TRBV18 and TRBJ1-4; 7 bases are shared with TRBD1. CDR3 size: 15 residues. V shed 6 bases and J 8 bases; nucleotides not matched to a gene: 12. Germline CDR1 is KGHSH and CDR2 is LQKENI.

The rearrangement joins TRBV15 to TRBJ2-1; D remains ambiguous. The CDR3 is 12 residues long. The germline CDR1 and CDR2 sequences are LNHNV and YYDKDF (reference sequence). V dropped 5 bases and J dropped 9 bases, with 11 bases sitting between them. The CDR3 loop is CATSLGLGEQFF. The DNA of the CDR3 is TGTGCCACCAGCCTCGGTCTTGGTGAGCAGTTCTTC.

This clone was detected only once. The rearrangement links TRBV27 to TRBJ2-2; unclear D gene. Germline assignment: CDR1 MNHEY and CDR2 SMNVEV (reference sequence). This CDR3 has 17 residues. Trimming removed 3 bases from V and 2 bases from J, with 16 bases in between. The DNA for the CDR3 is TGTGCCAGCAGTTTGAGTTTGGGCAGAGCTAACACCGGGGAGCTGTTTTTT. This sequence encodes CASSLSLGRANTGELFF.

The V call is TRBV6-1, the J call TRBJ2-5, with D possibly being TRBD1 (6 bases). CDR1 is MNHNS, CDR2 SASEGT, per germline. This CDR3 contains 15 residues. The ends were cut back, 2 bases at V and 5 bases at J, with 15 bases in the middle. The CDR3 reads CASSEPDSFSETQYF. DNA of the CDR3: TGTGCCAGCAGTGAACCGGACAGTTTTTCGGAGACCCAGTACTTC.

This clone was seen only a few times. This sequence joins TRBV5-1 and TRBJ1-4; 8 bases match TRBD1. CDR1 is SGHRS, CDR2 YFSETQ, per germline. CDR3 length: 16 amino acids. V dropped 4 bases and J dropped 3; count of bases not matched to a gene: 8. In DNA form, the CDR3 reads TGCGCCAGCAGCGACAGGGGAGGAGCGGCTAATGAAAAACTGTTTTTT. The encoded protein is CASSDRGGAANEKLFF.

The DNA of the CDR3 is TGTGCCAGCAGCGGCGGGGTCAATGAGCAGTTCTTC. It translates to CASSGGVNEQFF. V gene TRBV5-6 combines with J gene TRBJ2-1, with a possible D match to TRBD2 (6 bases). The germline CDR1 and CDR2 sequences are SGHDT and YYEEEE. The V gene lost 4 bases and the J gene lost 6 bases, with 8 bases spanning the gap. The CDR3 extends over 12 amino acids.

This clone appeared a single time. The V gene is TRBV29-1, the J gene TRBJ1-1; TRBD1 matches at 8 bases. The CDR3 is 15 amino acids. Unmatched junction bases numbered 15, after V lost 8 bases and J lost 4 bases. From germline, CDR1 is SQVTM and CDR2 ANQGSEA. As DNA, the CDR3 is TGCAGCTTTGGGCCAGCAGGGGGCTGGAGCACTGAAGCTTTCTTT. Translating it yields CSFGPAGGWSTEAFF.

V is TRBV2 and J is TRBJ2-4, with 10 bases fitting TRBD1. CDR3 length: 15 residues. Germline CDR1 SNHLY, CDR2 FYNNEI. V was pared by 4 bases and J by 0 bases, with 0 bases of the junction left unmatched. CDR3 nucleotide sequence: TGTGCCAGCAGTGGGGACAGGGGAGCCAAAAACATTCAGTACTTC. Amino acids: CASSGDRGAKNIQYF.

The rearrangement links TRBV11-2 to TRBJ1-4; no reliable D call. The length of the CDR3 is 17 residues. V was pared by 5 bases and J by 8 bases, with 24 bases between. Germline CDR1 reads SGHAT; CDR2 reads FQNNGV. This CDR3 is CASSRVDYELSDEKLFF. CDR3 nucleotide sequence: TGTGCCAGCAGCCGGGTGGATTACGAGCTATCAGACGAAAAACTGTTTTTT. Variable domain in full (rest from reference TRBV11-2 and TRBJ1-4): EAGVAQSPRYKIIEKRQSVAFWCNPISGHATLYWYQQILGQGPKLLIQFQNNGVVDDSQLPKDRFSAERLKGVDSTLKIQPAKLEDSAVYLCASSRVDYELSDEKLFFGSGTQLSVL.

The chain recombines TRBV18 with TRBJ2-7; D unresolved. The CDR3 runs 13 residues. From germline, CDR1 is KGHSH and CDR2 LQKENI. V was cut by 2 bases and J by 2 bases, with 7 bases left in between. The CDR3 loop reads CASSPSRPYEQYF. In DNA form, the CDR3 reads TGTGCCAGCTCACCAAGCCGGCCCTACGAGCAGTACTTC. The variable domain in full, completed from reference TRBV18 and TRBJ2-7, reads NAGVMQNPRHLVRRRGQEARLRCSPMKGHSHVYWYRQLPEEGLKFMVYLQKENIIDESGMPKERFSAEFPKEGPSILRIQQVVRGDSAAYFCASSPSRPYEQYFGPGTRLTVT.